This TCR beta chain was profiled in a study of CXCR3-negative and CXCR3-positive naive CD8 T cells. Overall study results and limits: The study found that naive CXCR3-negative and CXCR3-positive cells shared TRBV-TRBJ usage, while memory cells differed. Across naive subsets, surface CD5 expression was comparable, and TCR strength was inferred from properties of the TRB CDR3.

5' RACE with UMI labels generated the TRB cDNA libraries. For each CDR3 protein, TCRdb gives one entry from its re-call of the 5' RACE reads, without DNA. The specimen's table records under 30,000 distinct CDR3 sequences. At a few hundred thousand cells each, triplicate sorts were carried out for each CD8+ T cell subset. As to this clonotype: Its antigen is not identified.

The CDR3 length is 18 residues. CDR1 and CDR2 from the germline V gene are SGHTA and FQGNSA. The sample comprised memory CD8+ T cells from blood. This sequence originates from a human donor in good health. Some clones in this sample may be carry-over from other donors' samples. The genes are TRBV7-2 and TRBJ2-5; TCRdb proposes TRBD2, but this gene call is untestable without DNA. The CDR3 sequence: CACSVRLAGGLSQETQYF. Full variable domain (remainder filled in from reference TRBV7-2 and TRBJ2-5): GAGVSQSPSNKVTEKGKDVELRCDPISGHTALYWYRQSLGQGLEFLIYFQGNSAPDKSGLPSDRFSAERTGGSVSTLTIQRTQQEDSAVYLCACSVRLAGGLSQETQYFGPGTRLLVL.